Below, 14 T cell receptor beta chains from the same sample are listed, as sequenced in a study of siplizumab effects on memory and regulatory T cells (dated by TCRdb to between 2017 and 2020). The library came from the immunoSEQ multiplex PCR assay. The source is immuneACCESS, and TCRdb retained only in-frame sequences with V and J called. Part of the clones is not carried over; for the studies checked, unresolved V genes explain less than half of this, and the remainder is unexplained. For this sample the table gives roughly 120,000 clones, of which about 94% were detected only once. About 1.8% of the sample is in the top ten clones. The sequenced material came from non-Treg CD4+ T cells sorted from blood. Explained via the paper, the cell subset or site label denotes: FACS-sorted unstimulated CD4+ non-regulatory T cells. The source is a human donor in good health.

This sequence joins TRBV25-1 and TRBJ1-4, with 7 nucleotides matching TRBD1. Germline trimming cut 6 bases from V and 3 bases from J; bases unmatched to any gene: 10. CDR1 and CDR2 (germline): MGHDK, SYGVNS. The CDR3 consists of 16 residues. The CDR3 loop is CASSPQTGTANEKLFF. The CDR3 nucleotides read TGTGCCAGCAGCCCTCAAACCGGGACAGCTAATGAAAAACTGTTTTTT. The full variable domain, rest sourced from reference TRBV25-1 and TRBJ1-4, is EADIYQTPRYLVIGTGKKITLECSQTMGHDKMYWYQQDPGMELHLIHYSYGVNSTEKGDLSSESTVSRIRTEHFPLTLESARPSHTSQYLCASSPQTGTANEKLFFGSGTQLSVL.

The chain's CDR3 is CSTGQGLRGYTF. CDR3 in DNA: TGCAGCACCGGACAGGGATTGAGAGGCTACACCTTC. This sequence joins TRBV29-1 and TRBJ1-2; TRBD1 matches 8 bases. J lost 8 bases, V lost 8 bases, and 10 bases had no gene match. The CDR3 is 12 amino acids. Germline lookup yields CDR1 SQVTM and CDR2 ANQGSEA.

V usage is TRBV19 and J usage is TRBJ1-5, with a weak D call TRBD1 (5 bases). The germline gives CDR1 LNHDA, CDR2 SQIVND (reference sequence). V was pared by 4 bases and J by 4 bases, with 11 bases between. The CDR3 loop spans 14 amino acids. CDR3 DNA: TGTGCCAGTAGTAGGACGGGGGGTAATCAGCCCCAGCATTTT. This translates into CASSRTGGNQPQHF.

V and J are TRBV6-5 and TRBJ1-6, with 9 bases identical to TRBD1. Germline V lookup: CDR1 MNHEY, CDR2 SVGAGI. The CDR3 has 16 amino acids. V shed 0 bases and J 4 bases; nucleotides not matched to a gene: 1. CDR3 protein: CASSYSGQGYNSPLHF. In nucleotides, the CDR3 is TGTGCCAGCAGTTACTCGGGACAGGGTTATAATTCACCCCTCCACTTT.

This chain uses TRBV11-2 with TRBJ2-7; possibly TRBD1 or TRBD2 for D (6 bases each). Germline values: CDR1 SGHAT, CDR2 FQNNGV. This CDR3 has 14 amino acids. V was pared by 8 bases and J by 0 bases, with 14 bases between. The CDR3 here is CASCLGGSSYEQYF. CDR3 DNA: TGTGCCAGCTGTTTGGGGGGCAGCTCCTACGAGCAGTACTTC. The full variable domain, completed using reference TRBV11-2 and TRBJ2-7, is EAGVAQSPRYKIIEKRQSVAFWCNPISGHATLYWYQQILGQGPKLLIQFQNNGVVDDSQLPKDRFSAERLKGVDSTLKIQPAKLEDSAVYLCASCLGGSSYEQYFGPGTRLTVT.

The rearrangement joins TRBV18 to TRBJ2-7; D is tentatively TRBD1 or TRBD2 (5 bases each). The CDR3 has 13 residues. V shed 2 bases and J shed 2 bases, with 7 bases lying between them. Germline loops: CDR1 KGHSH, CDR2 LQKENI. The CDR3 loop reads CASSPGGPYEQYF. CDR3 DNA: TGTGCCAGCTCACCAGGGGGACCCTACGAGCAGTACTTC.

The chain carries TRBV5-1 and TRBJ2-5; TRBD1 matches 9 bases. Germline CDR1 and CDR2: SGHRS and YFSETQ. Trimming removed 3 bases from V and 2 bases from J; junction bases left unmatched: 5. There are 15 residues in the CDR3. CDR3 sequence (DNA): TGCGCCAGCAGCTCCGGACAGGGGCCTCAAGAGACCCAGTACTTC. This codes for CASSSGQGPQETQYF.

This chain joins TRBV10-3 and TRBJ1-5, with 10 bases fitting TRBD1. The germline CDR1 and CDR2 sequences are ENHRY and SYGVKD. V dropped 5 bases and J dropped 5; count of bases not matched to a gene: 6. The CDR3 contains 15 residues. Here the CDR3 reads CAISSVGTGDQPQHF. The CDR3 bases are TGTGCCATCAGTAGCGTCGGGACAGGGGATCAGCCCCAGCATTTT.

The chain couples TRBV5-1 to TRBJ1-2; 9 bases line up with TRBD1. V gave up 0 bases and J gave up 5 bases; unmatched junction bases: 5. The CDR3 loop spans 15 amino acids. CDR1 is SGHRS, CDR2 YFSETQ, per germline. The CDR3 bases are TGCGCCAGCAGCTTGGGGACAGGGGACCGGTATGGCTACACCTTC. It yields the protein CASSLGTGDRYGYTF. The variable domain in full, with the rest retrieved from reference TRBV5-1 and TRBJ1-2, is KAGVTQTPRYLIKTRGQQVTLSCSPISGHRSVSWYQQTPGQGLQFLFEYFSETQRNKGNFPGRFSGRQFSNSRSEMNVSTLELGDSALYLCASSLGTGDRYGYTFGSGTRLTVV.

V gene TRBV6-1 combines with J gene TRBJ1-1, with D hard to call. Germline CDR1 MNHNS, CDR2 SASEGT. The V gene lost 2 bases and the J gene lost 3 bases, with 10 bases spanning the gap. CDR3 length: 14 amino acids. CDR3 region: CASSESRLDTEAFF. CDR3 DNA: TGTGCCAGCAGTGAAAGTCGCCTGGACACTGAAGCTTTCTTT.

V is TRBV7-9 and J is TRBJ1-1; D gene unclear. Trimming removed 5 bases at V and 1 base at J, with 14 bases between. This CDR3 contains 15 residues. Germline V CDR1 and CDR2: SEHNR, FQNEAQ (reference sequence). CDR3 bases: TGTGCCAGCAGCCCCCGCATTATGGAGAACACTGAAGCTTTCTTT. It is translated as CASSPRIMENTEAFF.

The gene calls are TRBV18 and TRBJ2-2, with 12 bases that match TRBD2. The length of the CDR3 is 17 residues. CDR1 is KGHSH and CDR2 is LQKENI in the germline V gene. V trimming: 0 bases; J trimming: 6 bases; junction bases outside the gene matches: 5. CDR3 amino acids: CASSPPGLAGGAGELFF. The CDR3, as DNA: TGTGCCAGCTCACCACCGGGACTAGCGGGTGGCGCCGGGGAGCTGTTTTTT. The full variable domain, its missing parts supplied by reference TRBV18 and TRBJ2-2, is NAGVMQNPRHLVRRRGQEARLRCSPMKGHSHVYWYRQLPEEGLKFMVYLQKENIIDESGMPKERFSAEFPKEGPSILRIQQVVRGDSAAYFCASSPPGLAGGAGELFFGEGSRLTVL.

The V gene is TRBV2, the J gene TRBJ1-3, with D unresolved. Germline CDR1 and CDR2: SNHLY and FYNNEI. This CDR3 comprises 12 residues. V gave up 0 bases and J gave up 8 bases, with 5 bases separating them. The CDR3 DNA sequence: TGTGCCAGCAGTGAAGCGCCGTACACCATATATTTT. Translated: CASSEAPYTIYF.

The chain joins TRBV2 to TRBJ2-1; 9 bases align to TRBD2. The CDR3 totals 16 residues. With V trimmed by 5 bases and J by 8 bases, 13 bases remained unmatched. Germline V gene sequence: CDR1 SNHLY, CDR2 FYNNEI. Here the CDR3 reads CASSPHRAGGQHEQFF. Written as DNA, the CDR3 is TGTGCCAGCAGTCCTCACCGCGCGGGAGGGCAGCATGAGCAGTTCTTC.